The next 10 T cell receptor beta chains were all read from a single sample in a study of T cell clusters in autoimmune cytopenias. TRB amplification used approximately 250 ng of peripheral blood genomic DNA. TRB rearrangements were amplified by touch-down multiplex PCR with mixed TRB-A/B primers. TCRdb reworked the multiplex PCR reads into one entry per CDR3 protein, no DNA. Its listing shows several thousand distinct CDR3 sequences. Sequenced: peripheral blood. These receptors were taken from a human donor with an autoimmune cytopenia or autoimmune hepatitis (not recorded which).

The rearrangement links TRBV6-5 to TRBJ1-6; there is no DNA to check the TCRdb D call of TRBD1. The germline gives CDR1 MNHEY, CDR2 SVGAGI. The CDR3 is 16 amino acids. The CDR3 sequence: CASRETNRAYNSPLHF.

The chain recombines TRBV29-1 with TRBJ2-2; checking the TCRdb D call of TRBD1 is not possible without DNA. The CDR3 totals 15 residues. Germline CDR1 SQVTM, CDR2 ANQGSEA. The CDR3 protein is CSVDRGARGTGELFF.

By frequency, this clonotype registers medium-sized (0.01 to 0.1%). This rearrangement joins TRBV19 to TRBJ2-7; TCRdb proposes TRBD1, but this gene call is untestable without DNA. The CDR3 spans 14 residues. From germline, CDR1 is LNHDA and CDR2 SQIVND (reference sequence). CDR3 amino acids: CASSSGTGIHEQYF.

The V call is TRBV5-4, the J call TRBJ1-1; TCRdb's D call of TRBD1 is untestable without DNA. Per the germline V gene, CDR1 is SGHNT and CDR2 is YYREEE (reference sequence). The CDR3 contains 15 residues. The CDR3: CASSLPGGANTEAFF.

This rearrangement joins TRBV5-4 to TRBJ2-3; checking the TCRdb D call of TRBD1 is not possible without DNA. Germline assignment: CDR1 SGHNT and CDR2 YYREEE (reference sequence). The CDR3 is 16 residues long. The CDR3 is CASSERAGPSTDTQYF.

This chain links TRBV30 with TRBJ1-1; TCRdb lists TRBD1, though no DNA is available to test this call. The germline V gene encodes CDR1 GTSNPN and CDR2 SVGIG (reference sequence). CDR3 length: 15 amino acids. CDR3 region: CAWSVYSGKNTEAFF.

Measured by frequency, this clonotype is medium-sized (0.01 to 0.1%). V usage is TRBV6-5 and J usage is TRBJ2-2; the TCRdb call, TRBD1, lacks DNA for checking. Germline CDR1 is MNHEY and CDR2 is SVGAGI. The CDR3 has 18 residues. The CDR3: CASSYDFGGQGRTGELFF.

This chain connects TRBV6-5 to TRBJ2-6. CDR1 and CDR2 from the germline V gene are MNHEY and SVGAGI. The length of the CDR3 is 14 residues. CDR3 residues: CASSVGSGANVLTF.

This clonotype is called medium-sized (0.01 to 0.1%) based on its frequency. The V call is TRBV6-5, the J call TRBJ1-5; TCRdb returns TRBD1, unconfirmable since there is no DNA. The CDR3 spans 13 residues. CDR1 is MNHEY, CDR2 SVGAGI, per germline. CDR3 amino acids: CASSGIGTQPQHF.

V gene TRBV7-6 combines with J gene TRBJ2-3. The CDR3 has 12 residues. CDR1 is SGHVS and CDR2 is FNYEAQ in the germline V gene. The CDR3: CASSHLADTQYF.